This TCR beta chain comes out of a study of CD8+ T cells in alopecia areata. Notes on the study in general: It was observed that many expanded lesional clones persisted in scalp and blood during tofacitinib. Scalp clonality, along with expanded CD8+ clones among the top 100, was significantly decreased by tofacitinib.

This CDR3 is 16 amino acids long. Germline V gene data show CDR1 as MNHEY and CDR2 as SMNVEV (reference sequence). V lost 6 bases and J lost 4; bases outside the gene matches: 13. Described treatment: oral pan-JAK inhibitor, 5-10 mg twice daily. The sequencing template was cDNA reverse transcribed from extracted RNA. TCRdb's table, derived via immunoSEQ multiplex PCR, lists solely in-frame clones and lacks some. The sample records 90,000 to 120,000 clones, around 84% being singletons. Concerning this clone itself: The antigen remains unidentified.

The clonotype was recovered from a human donor with alopecia areata. The input for sequencing was CD8+ T cells sorted from blood, taken at week 24, from a patient treated with tofacitinib. V is TRBV27 and J is TRBJ2-7; TRBD2 aligns across 9 bases. The CDR3 sequence: CASSAPLLAGRYEQYF. The DNA for the CDR3 is TGTGCCAGCAGCGCCCCGTTGCTAGCGGGGAGATACGAGCAGTACTTC.